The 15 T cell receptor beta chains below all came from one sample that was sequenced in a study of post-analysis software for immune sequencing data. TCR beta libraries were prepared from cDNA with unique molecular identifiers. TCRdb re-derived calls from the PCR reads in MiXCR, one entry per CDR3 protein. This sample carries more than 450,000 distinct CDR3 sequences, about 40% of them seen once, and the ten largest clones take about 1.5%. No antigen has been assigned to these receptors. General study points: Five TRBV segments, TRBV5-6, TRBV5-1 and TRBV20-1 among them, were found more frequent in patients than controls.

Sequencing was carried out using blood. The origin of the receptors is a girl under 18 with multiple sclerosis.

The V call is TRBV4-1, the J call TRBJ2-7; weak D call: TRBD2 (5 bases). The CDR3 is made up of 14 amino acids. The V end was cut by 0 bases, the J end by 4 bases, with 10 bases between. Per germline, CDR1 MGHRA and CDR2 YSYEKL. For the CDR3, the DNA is TGCGCCAGCAGCCAAGACCTAGCCCCGTACGAGCAGTACTTC. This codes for CASSQDLAPYEQYF.

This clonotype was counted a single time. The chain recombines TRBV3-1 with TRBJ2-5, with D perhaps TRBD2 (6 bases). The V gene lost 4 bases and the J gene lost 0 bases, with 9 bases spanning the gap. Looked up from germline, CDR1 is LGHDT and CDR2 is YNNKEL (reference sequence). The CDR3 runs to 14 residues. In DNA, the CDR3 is TGTGCCAGCAGCCGCGGGACTCACCAAGAGACCCAGTACTTC. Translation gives CASSRGTHQETQYF.

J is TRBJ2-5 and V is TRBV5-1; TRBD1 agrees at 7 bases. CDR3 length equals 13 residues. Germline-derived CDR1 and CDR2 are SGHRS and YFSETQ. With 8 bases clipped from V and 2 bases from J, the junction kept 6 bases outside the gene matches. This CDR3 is CASHPGQQETQYF. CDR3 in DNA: TGCGCCAGTCATCCGGGACAGCAAGAGACCCAGTACTTC.

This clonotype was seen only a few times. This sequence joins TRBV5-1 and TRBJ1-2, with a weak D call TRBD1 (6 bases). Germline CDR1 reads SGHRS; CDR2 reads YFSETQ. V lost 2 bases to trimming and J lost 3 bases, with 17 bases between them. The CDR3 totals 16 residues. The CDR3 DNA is TGCGCCAGCAGCTTCCACACAGGGATCAGGGACTATGGCTACACCTTC. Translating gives CASSFHTGIRDYGYTF.

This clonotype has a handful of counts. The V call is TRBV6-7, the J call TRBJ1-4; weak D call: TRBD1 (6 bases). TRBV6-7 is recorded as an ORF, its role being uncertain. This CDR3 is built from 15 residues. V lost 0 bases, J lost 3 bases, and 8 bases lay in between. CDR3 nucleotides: TGTGCCAGCAGTTACTCGACAGGATCTAATGAAAAACTGTTTTTT. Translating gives CASSYSTGSNEKLFF.

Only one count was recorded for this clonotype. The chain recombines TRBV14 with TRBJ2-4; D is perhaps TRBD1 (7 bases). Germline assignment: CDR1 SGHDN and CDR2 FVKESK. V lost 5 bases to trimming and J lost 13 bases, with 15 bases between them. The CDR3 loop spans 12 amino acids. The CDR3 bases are TGTGCCAGCAGCGGGGCCAGGGGGGAGCAGTACTTC. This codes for CASSGARGEQYF.

The CDR3, as DNA: TGCGCCAGCAGCTTAACAACAGGATCCCCCCAATCGAGTGGCTACACCTTC. This encodes CASSLTTGSPQSSGYTF. The chain links TRBV5-1 to TRBJ1-2; maybe TRBD1 (5 bases). The germline CDR1 and CDR2 sequences are SGHRS and YFSETQ. V was shortened by 2 bases and J by 7 bases, with 24 bases between the two germline ends. The CDR3 is 17 amino acids.

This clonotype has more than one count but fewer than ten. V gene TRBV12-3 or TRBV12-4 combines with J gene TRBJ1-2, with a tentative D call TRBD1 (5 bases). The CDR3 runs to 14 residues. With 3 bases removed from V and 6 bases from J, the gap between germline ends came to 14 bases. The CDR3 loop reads CASSLGRGGHGYTF. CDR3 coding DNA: TGTGCCAGCAGTTTGGGTCGGGGGGGTCATGGCTACACCTTC.

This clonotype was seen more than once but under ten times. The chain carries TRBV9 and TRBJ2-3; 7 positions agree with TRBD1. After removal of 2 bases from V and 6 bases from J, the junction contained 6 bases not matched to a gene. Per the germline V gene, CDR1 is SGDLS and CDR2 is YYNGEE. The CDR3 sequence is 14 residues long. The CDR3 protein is CASSVGQSGDTQYF. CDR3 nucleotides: TGTGCCAGCAGCGTGGGACAGAGTGGGGATACGCAGTATTTT.

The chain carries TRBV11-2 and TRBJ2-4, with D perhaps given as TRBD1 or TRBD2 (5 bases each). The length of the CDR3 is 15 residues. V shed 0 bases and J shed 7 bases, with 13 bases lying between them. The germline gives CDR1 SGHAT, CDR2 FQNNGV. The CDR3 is CASSLDRSEGNIQYF. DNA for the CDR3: TGTGCCAGCAGCTTAGATCGAAGCGAGGGGAACATTCAGTACTTC.

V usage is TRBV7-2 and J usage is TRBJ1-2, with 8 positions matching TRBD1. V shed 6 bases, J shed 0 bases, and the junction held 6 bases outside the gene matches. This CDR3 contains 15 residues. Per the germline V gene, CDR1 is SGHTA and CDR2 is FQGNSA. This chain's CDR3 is CASRQGEVSNYGYTF. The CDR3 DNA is TGTGCCAGCAGACAGGGGGAAGTTTCTAACTATGGCTACACCTTC.

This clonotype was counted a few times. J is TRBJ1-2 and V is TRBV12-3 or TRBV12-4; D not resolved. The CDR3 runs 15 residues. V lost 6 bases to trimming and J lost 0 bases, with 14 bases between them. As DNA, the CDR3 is TGTGCCAGCAGCCGTAGGACCGACGCTAACTATGGCTACACCTTC. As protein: CASSRRTDANYGYTF.

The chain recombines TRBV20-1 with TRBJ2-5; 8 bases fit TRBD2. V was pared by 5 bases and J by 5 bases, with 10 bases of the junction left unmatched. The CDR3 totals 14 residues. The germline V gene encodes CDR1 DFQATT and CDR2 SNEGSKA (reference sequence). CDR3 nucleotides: TGCAGTGCTCTCACAACGGGGGGGGCGGAGACCCAGTACTTC. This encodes CSALTTGGAETQYF.

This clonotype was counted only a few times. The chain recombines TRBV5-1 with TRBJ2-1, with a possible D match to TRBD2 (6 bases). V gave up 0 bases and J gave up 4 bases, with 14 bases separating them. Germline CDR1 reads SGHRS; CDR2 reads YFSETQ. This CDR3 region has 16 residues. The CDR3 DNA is TGCGCCAGCAGCTTGGCCGGAGGGGCCACATACAATGAGCAGTTCTTC. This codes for CASSLAGGATYNEQFF. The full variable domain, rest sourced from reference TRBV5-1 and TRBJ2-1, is KAGVTQTPRYLIKTRGQQVTLSCSPISGHRSVSWYQQTPGQGLQFLFEYFSETQRNKGNFPGRFSGRQFSNSRSEMNVSTLELGDSALYLCASSLAGGATYNEQFFGPGTRLTVL.

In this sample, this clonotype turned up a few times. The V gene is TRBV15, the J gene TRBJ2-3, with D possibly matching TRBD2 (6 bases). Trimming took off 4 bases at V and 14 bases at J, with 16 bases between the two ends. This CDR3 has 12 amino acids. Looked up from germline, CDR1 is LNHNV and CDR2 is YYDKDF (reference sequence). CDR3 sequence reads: CATSKRLGGVYF. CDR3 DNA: TGTGCCACCAGCAAGAGACTGGGCGGGGTGTATTTT.